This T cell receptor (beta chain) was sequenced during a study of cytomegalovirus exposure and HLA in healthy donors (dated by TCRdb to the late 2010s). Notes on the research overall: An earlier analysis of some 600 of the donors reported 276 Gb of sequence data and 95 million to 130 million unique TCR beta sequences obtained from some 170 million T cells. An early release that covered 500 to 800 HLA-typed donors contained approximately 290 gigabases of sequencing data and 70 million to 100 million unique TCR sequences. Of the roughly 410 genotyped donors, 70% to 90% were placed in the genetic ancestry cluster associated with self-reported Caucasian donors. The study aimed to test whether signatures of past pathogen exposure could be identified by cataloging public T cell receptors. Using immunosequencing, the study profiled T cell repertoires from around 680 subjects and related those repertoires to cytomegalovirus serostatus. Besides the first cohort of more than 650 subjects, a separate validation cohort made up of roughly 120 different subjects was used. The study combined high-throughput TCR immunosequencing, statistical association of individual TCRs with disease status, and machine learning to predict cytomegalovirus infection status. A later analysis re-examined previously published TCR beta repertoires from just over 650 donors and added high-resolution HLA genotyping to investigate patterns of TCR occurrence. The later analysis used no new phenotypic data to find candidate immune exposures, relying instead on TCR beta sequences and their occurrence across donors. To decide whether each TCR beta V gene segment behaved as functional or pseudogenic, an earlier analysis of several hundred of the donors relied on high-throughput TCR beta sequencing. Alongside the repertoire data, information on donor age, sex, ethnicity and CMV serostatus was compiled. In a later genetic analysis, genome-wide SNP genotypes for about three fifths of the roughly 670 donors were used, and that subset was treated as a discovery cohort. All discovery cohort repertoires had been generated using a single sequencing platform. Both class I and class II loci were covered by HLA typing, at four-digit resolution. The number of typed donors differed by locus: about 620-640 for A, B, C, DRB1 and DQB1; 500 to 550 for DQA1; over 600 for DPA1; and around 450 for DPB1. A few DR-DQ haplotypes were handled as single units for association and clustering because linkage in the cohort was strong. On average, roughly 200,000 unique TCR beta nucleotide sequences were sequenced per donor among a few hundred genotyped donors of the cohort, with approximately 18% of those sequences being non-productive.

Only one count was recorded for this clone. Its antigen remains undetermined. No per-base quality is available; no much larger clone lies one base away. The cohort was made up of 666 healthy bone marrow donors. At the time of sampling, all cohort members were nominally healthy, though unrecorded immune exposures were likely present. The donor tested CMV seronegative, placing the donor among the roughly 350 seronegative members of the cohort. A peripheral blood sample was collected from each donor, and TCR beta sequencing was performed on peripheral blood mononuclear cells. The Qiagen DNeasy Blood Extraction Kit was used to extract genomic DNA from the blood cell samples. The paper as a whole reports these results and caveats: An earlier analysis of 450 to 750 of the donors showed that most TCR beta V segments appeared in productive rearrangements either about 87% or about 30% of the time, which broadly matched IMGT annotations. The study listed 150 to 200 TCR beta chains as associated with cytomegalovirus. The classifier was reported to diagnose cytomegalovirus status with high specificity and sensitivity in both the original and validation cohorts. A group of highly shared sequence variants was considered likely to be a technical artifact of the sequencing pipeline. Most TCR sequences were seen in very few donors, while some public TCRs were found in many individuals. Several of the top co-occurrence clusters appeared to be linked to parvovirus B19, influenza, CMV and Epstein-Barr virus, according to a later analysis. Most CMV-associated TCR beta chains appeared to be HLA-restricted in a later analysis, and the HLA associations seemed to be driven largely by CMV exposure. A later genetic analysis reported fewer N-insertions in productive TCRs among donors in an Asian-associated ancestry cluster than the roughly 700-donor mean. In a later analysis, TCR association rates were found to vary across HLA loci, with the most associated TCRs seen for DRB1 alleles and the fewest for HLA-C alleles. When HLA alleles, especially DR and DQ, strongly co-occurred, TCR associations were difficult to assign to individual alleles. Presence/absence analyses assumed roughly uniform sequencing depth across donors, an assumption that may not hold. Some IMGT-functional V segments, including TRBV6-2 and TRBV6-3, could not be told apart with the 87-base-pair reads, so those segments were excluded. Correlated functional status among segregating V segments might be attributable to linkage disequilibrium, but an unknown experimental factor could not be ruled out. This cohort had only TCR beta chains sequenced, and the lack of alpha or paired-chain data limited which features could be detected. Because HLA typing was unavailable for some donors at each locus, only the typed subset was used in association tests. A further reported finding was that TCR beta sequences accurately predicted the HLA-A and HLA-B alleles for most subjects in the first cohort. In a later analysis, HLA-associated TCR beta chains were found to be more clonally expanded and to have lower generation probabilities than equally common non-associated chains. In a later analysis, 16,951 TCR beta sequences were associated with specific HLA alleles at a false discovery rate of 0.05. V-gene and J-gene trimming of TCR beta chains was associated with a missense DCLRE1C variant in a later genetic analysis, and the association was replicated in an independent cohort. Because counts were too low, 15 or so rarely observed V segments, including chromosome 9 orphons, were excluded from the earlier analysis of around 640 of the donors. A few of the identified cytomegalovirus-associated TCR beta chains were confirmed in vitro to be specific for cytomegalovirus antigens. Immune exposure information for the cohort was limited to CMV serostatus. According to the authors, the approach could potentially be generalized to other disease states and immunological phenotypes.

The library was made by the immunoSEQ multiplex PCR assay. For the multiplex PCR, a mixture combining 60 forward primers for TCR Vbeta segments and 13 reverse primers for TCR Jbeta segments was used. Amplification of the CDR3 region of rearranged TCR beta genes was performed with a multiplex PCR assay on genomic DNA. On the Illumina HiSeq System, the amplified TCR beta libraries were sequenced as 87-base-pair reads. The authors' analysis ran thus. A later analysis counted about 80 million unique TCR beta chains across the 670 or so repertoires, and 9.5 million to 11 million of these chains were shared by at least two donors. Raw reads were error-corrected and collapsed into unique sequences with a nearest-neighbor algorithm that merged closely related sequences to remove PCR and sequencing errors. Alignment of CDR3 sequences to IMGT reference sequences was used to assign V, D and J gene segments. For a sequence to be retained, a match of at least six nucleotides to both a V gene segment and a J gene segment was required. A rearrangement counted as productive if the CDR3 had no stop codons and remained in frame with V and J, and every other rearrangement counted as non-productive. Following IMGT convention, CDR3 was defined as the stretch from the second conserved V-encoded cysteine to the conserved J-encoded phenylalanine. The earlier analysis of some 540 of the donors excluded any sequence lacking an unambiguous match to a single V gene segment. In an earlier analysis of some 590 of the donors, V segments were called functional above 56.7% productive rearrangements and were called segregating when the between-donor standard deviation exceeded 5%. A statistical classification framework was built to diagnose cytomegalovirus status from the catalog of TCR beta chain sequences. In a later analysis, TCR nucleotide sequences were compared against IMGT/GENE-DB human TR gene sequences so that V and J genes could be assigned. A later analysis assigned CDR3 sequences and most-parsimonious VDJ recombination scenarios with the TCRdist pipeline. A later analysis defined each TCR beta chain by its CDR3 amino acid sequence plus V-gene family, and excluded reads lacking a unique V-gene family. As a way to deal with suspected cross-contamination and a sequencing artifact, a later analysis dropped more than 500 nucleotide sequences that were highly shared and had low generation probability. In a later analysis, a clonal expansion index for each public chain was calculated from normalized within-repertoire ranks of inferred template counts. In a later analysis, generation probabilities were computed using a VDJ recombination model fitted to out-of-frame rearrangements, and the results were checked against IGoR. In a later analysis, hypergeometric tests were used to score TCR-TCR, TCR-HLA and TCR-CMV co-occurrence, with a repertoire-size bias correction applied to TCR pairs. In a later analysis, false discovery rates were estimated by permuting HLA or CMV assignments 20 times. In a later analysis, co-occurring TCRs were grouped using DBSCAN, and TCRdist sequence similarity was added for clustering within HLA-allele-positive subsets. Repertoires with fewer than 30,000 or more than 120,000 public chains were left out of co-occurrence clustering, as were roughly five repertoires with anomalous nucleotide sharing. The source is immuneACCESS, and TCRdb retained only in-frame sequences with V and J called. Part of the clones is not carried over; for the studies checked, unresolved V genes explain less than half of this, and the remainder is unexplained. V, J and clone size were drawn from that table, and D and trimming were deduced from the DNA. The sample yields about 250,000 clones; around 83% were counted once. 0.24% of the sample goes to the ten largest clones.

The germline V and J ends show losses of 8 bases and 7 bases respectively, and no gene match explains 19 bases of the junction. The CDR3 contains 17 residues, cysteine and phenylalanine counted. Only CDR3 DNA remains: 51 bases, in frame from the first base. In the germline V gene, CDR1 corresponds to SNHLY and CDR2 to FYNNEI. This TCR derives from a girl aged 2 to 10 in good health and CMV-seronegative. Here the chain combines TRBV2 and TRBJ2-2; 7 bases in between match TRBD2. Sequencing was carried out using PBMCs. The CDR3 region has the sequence CASRSSLRGKIHGELFF. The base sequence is TGTGCCAGCCGCTCCTCTTTGCGGGGGAAAATACACGGGGAGCTGTTTTTT.